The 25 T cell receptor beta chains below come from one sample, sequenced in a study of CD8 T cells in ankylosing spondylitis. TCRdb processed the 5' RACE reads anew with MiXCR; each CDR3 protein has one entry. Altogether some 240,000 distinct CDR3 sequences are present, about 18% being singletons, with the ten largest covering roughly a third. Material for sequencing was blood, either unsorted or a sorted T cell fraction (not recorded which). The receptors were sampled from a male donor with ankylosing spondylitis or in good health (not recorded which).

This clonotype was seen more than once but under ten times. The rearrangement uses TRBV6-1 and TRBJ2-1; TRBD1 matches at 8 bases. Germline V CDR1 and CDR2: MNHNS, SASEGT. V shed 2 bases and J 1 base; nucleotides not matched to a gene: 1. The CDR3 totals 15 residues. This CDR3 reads CASSEQGASYNEQFF. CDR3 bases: TGTGCCAGCAGTGAACAGGGGGCATCCTACAATGAGCAGTTCTTC.

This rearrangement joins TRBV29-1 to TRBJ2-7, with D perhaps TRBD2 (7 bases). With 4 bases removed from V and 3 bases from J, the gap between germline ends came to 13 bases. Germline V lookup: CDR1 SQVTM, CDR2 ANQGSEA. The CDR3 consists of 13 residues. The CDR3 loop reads CSVGGGGNYEQYF. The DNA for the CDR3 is TGCAGCGTTGGGGGAGGGGGGAACTACGAGCAGTACTTC.

The CDR3, as DNA: TGTGCCACCGTCAGGGACGGTTTCAATGAGCAGTTCTTC. Residues: CATVRDGFNEQFF. The chain recombines TRBV4-2 with TRBJ2-1; the D call may be TRBD1 or TRBD2 (5 bases each). Trimming removed 10 bases from V and 6 bases from J, with 16 bases in between. CDR1 and CDR2 from the germline V gene are LGHNA and YNFKEQ. This CDR3 region has 13 residues.

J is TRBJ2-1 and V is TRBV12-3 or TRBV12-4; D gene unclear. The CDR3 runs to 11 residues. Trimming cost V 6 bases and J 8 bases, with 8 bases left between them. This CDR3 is CASSLDHEQFF. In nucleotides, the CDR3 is TGTGCCAGCAGCCTAGACCATGAGCAGTTCTTC.

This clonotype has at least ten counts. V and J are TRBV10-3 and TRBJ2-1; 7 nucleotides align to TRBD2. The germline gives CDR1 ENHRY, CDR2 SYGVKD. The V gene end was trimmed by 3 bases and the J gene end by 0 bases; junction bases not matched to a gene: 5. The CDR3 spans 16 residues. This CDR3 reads CAISDPAGTSYNEQFF. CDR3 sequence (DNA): TGTGCCATCAGTGATCCAGCGGGGACCTCCTACAATGAGCAGTTCTTC.

The CDR3 spells CASSLAHGNQPQHF. In DNA form, the CDR3 reads TGTGCCAGCAGCCTTGCTCATGGAAATCAGCCCCAGCATTTT. The V gene is TRBV7-9, the J gene TRBJ1-5; D is undetermined. The CDR3 is 14 amino acids. V was clipped by 5 bases and J by 4 bases, with 12 bases between them. CDR1 is SEHNR, CDR2 FQNEAQ, per germline (reference sequence).

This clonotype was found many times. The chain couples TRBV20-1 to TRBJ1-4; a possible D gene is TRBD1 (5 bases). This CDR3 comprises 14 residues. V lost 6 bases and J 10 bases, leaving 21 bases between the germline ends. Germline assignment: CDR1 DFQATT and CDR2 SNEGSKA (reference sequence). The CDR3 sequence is CSAPGGGEGIKLFF. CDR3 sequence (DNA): TGCAGTGCCCCCGGTGGGGGGGAAGGGATAAAACTGTTTTTT.

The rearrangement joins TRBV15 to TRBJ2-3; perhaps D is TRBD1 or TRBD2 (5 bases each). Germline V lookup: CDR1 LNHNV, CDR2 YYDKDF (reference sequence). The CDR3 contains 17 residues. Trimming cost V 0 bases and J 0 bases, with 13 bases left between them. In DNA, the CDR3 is TGTGCCACCAGCAGAGATCCCACGGGGACCAGCACAGATACGCAGTATTTT. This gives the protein CATSRDPTGTSTDTQYF. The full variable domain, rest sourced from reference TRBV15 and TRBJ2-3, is DAMVIQNPRYQVTQFGKPVTLSCSQTLNHNVMYWYQQKSSQAPKLLFHYYDKDFNNEADTPDNFQSRRPNTSFCFLDIRSPGLGDTAMYLCATSRDPTGTSTDTQYFGPGTRLTVL.

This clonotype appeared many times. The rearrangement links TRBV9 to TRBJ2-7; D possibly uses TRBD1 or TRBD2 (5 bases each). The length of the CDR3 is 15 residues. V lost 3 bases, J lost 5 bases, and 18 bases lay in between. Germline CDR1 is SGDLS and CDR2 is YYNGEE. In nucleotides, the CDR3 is TGTGCCAGCAGCGGGGGCTGGGACGGTCGGAACGAGCAGTACTTC. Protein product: CASSGGWDGRNEQYF.

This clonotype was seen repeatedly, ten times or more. The CDR3 sequence: CASSLDSNYGYTF. CDR3 sequence (DNA): TGTGCCAGCAGCTTGGATTCTAACTATGGCTACACCTTC. The V and J genes are TRBV7-9 and TRBJ1-2; D remains ambiguous. Germline CDR1 and CDR2: SEHNR and FQNEAQ (reference sequence). Trimming stripped 3 bases from V and 0 bases from J, with 5 bases between. The CDR3 loop spans 13 amino acids.

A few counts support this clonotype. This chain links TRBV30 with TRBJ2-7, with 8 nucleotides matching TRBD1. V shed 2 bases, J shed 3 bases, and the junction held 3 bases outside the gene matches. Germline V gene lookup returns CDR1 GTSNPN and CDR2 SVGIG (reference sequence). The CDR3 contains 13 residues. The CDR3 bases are TGTGCCTGGAGTTCGGGACAGGACTACGAGCAGTACTTC. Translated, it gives CAWSSGQDYEQYF.

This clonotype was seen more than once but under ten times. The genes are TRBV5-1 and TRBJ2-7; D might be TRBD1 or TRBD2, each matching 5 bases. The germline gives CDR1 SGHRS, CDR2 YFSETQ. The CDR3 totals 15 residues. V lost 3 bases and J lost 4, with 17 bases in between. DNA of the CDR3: TGCGCCAGCAGCTCGCAGTGGGACGGAAAATACGAGCAGTACTTC. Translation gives CASSSQWDGKYEQYF. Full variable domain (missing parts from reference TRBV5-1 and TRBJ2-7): KAGVTQTPRYLIKTRGQQVTLSCSPISGHRSVSWYQQTPGQGLQFLFEYFSETQRNKGNFPGRFSGRQFSNSRSEMNVSTLELGDSALYLCASSSQWDGKYEQYFGPGTRLTVT.

The CDR3 bases are TGCGCCAGCAGTGAGTCACTAAGTAGCGGGAGGAGCTCCTACGAGCAGTACTTC. Protein sequence: CASSESLSSGRSSYEQYF. The rearrangement uses TRBV10-2 and TRBJ2-7; 10 bases agree with TRBD2. CDR3 size: 18 residues. V dropped 0 bases and J dropped 0; count of bases not matched to a gene: 8. Germline lookup yields CDR1 WSHSY and CDR2 SAAADI.

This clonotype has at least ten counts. CDR3 sequence reads: CASSTGTGTDTQYF. CDR3 nucleotides: TGTGCCAGCAGCACCGGGACGGGCACAGATACGCAGTATTTT. This sequence joins TRBV6-1 and TRBJ2-3; TRBD1 or TRBD2 may be the D gene (5 bases each). The CDR3 extends over 14 amino acids. CDR1 and CDR2 from the germline V gene are MNHNS and SASEGT. Trimming took off 6 bases at V and 1 base at J, with 11 bases between the two ends.

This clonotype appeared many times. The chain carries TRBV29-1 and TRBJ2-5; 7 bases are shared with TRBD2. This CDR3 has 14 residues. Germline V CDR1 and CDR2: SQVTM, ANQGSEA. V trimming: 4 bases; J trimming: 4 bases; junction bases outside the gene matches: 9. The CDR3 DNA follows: TGCAGCGTTGGCGGGGGTCCCGGGCGAGAGACCCAGTACTTC. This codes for CSVGGGPGRETQYF.

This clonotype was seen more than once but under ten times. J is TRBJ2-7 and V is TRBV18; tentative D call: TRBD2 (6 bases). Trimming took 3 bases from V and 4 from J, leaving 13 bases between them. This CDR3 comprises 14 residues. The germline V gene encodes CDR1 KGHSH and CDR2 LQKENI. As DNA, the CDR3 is TGTGCCAGCTCACCGGCACTAGCAGAGTACGAGCAGTACTTC. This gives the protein CASSPALAEYEQYF.

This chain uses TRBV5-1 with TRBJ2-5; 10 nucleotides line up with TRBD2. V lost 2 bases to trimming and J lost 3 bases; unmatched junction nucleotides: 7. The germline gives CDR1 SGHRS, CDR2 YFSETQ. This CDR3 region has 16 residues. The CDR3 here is CASSLSPSGSKETQYF. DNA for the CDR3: TGCGCCAGCAGCTTATCGCCTAGCGGGAGCAAAGAGACCCAGTACTTC.

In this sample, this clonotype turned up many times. This CDR3 is CSVESGGSTTGELFF. The CDR3 DNA sequence: TGCAGCGTTGAATCAGGCGGGAGTACCACCGGGGAGCTGTTTTTT. The chain links TRBV29-1 to TRBJ2-2, with TRBD2 identical over 7 bases. The CDR3 is 15 amino acids. V shed 2 bases, J shed 4 bases, and the junction held 7 bases outside the gene matches. Germline lookup yields CDR1 SQVTM and CDR2 ANQGSEA.

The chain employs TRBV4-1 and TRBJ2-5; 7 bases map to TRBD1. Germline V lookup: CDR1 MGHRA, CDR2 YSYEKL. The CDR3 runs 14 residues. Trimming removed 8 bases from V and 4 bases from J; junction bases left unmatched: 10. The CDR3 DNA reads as TGCGCCAGCGGCTCCGGGACAGAAATAGAGACCCAGTACTTC. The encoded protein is CASGSGTEIETQYF.

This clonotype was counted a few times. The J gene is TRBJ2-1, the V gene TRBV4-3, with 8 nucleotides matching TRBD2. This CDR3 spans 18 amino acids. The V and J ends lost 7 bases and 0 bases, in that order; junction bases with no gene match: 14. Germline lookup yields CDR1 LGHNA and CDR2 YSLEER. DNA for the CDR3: TGCGCCAGCACCCTCACCCCAGCGGGAGAGGGCTCCTACAATGAGCAGTTCTTC. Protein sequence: CASTLTPAGEGSYNEQFF.

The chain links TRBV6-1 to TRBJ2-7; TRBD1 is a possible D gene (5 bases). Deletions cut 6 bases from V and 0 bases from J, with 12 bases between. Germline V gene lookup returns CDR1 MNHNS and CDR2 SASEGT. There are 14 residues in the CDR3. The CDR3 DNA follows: TGTGCCAGCAGGTTCGACAGTAGCTCCTACGAGCAGTACTTC. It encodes CASRFDSSSYEQYF.

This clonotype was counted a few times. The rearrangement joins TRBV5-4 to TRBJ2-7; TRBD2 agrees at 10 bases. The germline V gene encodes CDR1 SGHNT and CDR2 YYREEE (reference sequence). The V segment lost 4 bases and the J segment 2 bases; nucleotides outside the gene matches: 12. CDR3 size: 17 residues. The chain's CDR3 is CASSDLSGRASTYEQYF. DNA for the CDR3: TGTGCCAGCAGCGACCTCAGCGGGAGGGCATCGACCTACGAGCAGTACTTC.

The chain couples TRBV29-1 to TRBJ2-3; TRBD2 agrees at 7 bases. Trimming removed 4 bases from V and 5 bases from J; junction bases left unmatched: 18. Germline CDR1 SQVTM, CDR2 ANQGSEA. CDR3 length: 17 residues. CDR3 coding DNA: TGCAGCGTTGGTGGGGCTAAGTGGGAGGGCCAGGGAGATACGCAGTATTTT. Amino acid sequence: CSVGGAKWEGQGDTQYF.

The CDR3 DNA is TGTGCCAGCAGCTCAGGACTAGCGAAGAGCACAGATACGCAGTATTTT. Its protein is CASSSGLAKSTDTQYF. The chain joins TRBV7-9 to TRBJ2-3; TRBD2 matches at 9 bases. This CDR3 is 16 amino acids long. The V and J ends lost 4 bases and 0 bases, in that order; junction bases with no gene match: 5. Germline V gives CDR1 SEHNR, CDR2 FQNEAQ (reference sequence).

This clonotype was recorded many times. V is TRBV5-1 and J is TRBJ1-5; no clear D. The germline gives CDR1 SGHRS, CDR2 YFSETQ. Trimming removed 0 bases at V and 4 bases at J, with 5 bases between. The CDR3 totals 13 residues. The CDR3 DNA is TGCGCCAGCAGCTTGGACGGAAATCAGCCCCAGCATTTT. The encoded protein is CASSLDGNQPQHF.